This T cell receptor (beta chain) stems from a study of regulatory T cells in long-lasting Graves disease. This clonotype was counted at least ten times. The target antigen is unknown. In building TCR beta libraries, iRepertoire HTBI primers were used together with Arm-PCR of CDR3 regions. TCRdb re-called the multiplex PCR reads with MiXCR, one entry per CDR3 protein. The sample yields around 460,000 distinct CDR3 sequences, around 13% seen once. Whole-study findings and limits: A limited number of samples was an acknowledged limitation. TRBV28, TRBJ1-2 and TRBJ2-5 were favored in persistent disease. Peripheral blood, not thyroid tissue, was the sole material studied.

Specified time point: newly diagnosed GD, antithyroid drugs for less than 3 months. Isolated PBMC RNA provided the starting material for the TCR library. Approximately 9.6-milliliter peripheral blood samples went into EDTA tubes. The CDR3 runs to 14 residues. Germline V lookup: CDR1 SGHAT, CDR2 FQNNGV. V was trimmed by 4 bases and J by 5 bases, leaving 15 bases between them. In addition, the sample was reused for a study of T cells in Graves' hyperthyroidism and ophthalmopathy.

The specimen comprised peripheral blood mononuclear cells (PBMCs), sampled at new diagnosis, from a patient treated with antithyroid drugs. The TCR originated in a woman aged 45 to 65 with Graves disease. This chain uses TRBV11-2 with TRBJ2-7, with a weak D call TRBD1 (6 bases). CDR3 amino acids: CASSSAQGKHEQYF. In nucleotides, the CDR3 is TGTGCCAGCAGCTCGGCACAGGGTAAGCACGAGCAGTACTTC.